This T cell receptor (beta chain) was recorded in a study of T cell repertoires in cytomegalovirus infection. Study overall: Selection of CMV epitopes for the study included recently identified HLA-C-restricted and well-studied HLA-B-restricted ones. Public TCR beta signatures indicated both CMV infection and matching HLA type. Broader study findings: The cumulative frequency of public TCR beta families distinguished individuals who carried CMV together with the relevant HLA. What dominated the ex vivo response were HLA-C-restricted CMV-specific TCR beta clonotypes.

This clonotype was seen more than once but under ten times. Its antigen is currently unknown. The CDR3 consists of 14 residues. Germline V gene sequence: CDR1 LNHDA, CDR2 SQIVND (reference sequence). The V gene lost 3 bases and the J gene lost 5 bases, with 11 bases spanning the gap. MiXCR was run by TCRdb on the reads, yielding one entry per CDR3 protein. Here the sample spans around 900,000 distinct CDR3 sequences, around a third being singletons. This chain uses TRBV19 with TRBJ1-5; D possibly corresponds to TRBD1 (5 bases). The input for sequencing was cultured CD8+ T cells from PBMCs, taken from culture after CMV antigen stimulation. The sequence came from a human donor in good health (CMV status not recorded). Some clones in this sample may be carry-over from other donors' samples. CDR3 DNA sequence: TGTGCCAGTAGTATGACAGTATTGGATCAGCCCCAGCATTTT. Protein sequence: CASSMTVLDQPQHF.